This T cell receptor (beta chain) was profiled in a study of cytomegalovirus exposure and HLA in healthy donors (dated 2017 in TCRdb). With regard to the full study: In an earlier analysis of some 550 of the donors, roughly 300 Gb of sequence data and 117 million unique TCR beta sequences from 150 million to 200 million T cells were reported. All discovery cohort repertoires had been generated on a single sequencing platform. The T cell repertoires of under 750 subjects were profiled by immunosequencing and related to cytomegalovirus serostatus. The number of donors typed differed by locus, with 629-630 for A, B, C, DRB1 and DQB1, around 500 for DQA1, under 610 for DPA1, and around 450 for DPB1. High-throughput TCR immunosequencing, statistical association of individual TCRs with disease status, and machine learning were combined to predict cytomegalovirus infection status. Among around 400 genotyped donors of the cohort, an average of roughly 240,000 unique TCR beta nucleotide sequences were sequenced per donor, roughly 18% of them non-productive. The study was designed to test whether signatures of past pathogen exposure could be identified by cataloging public T cell receptors. Along with the approximately 700-subject first cohort, a separate validation cohort of over a hundred different subjects was used. The later analysis used no new phenotypic data to find candidate immune exposures, relying instead on TCR beta sequences and their occurrence across donors. HLA typing included class I and class II loci at four-digit resolution. Roughly 300 gigabases of sequencing data and 70 million to 100 million unique TCR sequences were included in an early release covering roughly 600 HLA-typed donors. In a later genetic analysis, genome-wide SNP genotypes for about three fifths of the 666 donors were used, and that subset was treated as a discovery cohort. An earlier analysis of approximately 500 of the donors applied high-throughput TCR beta sequencing to assess whether each TCR beta V gene segment acted as functional or pseudogenic. The genetic ancestry cluster associated with self-reported Caucasian donors included approximately 85% of the approximately 410 genotyped donors. Four or five DR-DQ haplotypes were handled as single units for association and clustering because linkage in the cohort was strong. A later analysis re-analyzed previously published TCR beta repertoires from approximately 700 donors and added high-resolution HLA genotyping to study TCR occurrence patterns. Donor age, sex, ethnicity and CMV serostatus were compiled together with the repertoire data. Points the paper makes about the study in general: In a later genetic analysis, a missense DCLRE1C variant was associated with V-gene and J-gene trimming of TCR beta chains, and the association was replicated in an independent cohort. Broadly in line with IMGT annotations, most TCR beta V segments showed up in productive rearrangements about 90% or about 30% of the time in an earlier analysis of 450 to 600 of the donors. The only immune exposure information available for the cohort was CMV serostatus. Fewer than 20 rarely observed V segments, including chromosome 9 orphons, were excluded from the earlier analysis of approximately 500 of the donors because counts were too low. Correlated functional status among segregating V segments might be attributable to linkage disequilibrium, but an unknown experimental factor could not be ruled out. Only TCR beta chains were sequenced in this cohort, and the absence of alpha or paired-chain data limited detectable features. HLA typing was unavailable for some donors at each locus, so association tests used only the typed subset. Three of the identified cytomegalovirus-associated TCR beta chains were confirmed in vitro to be specific for cytomegalovirus antigens. A later analysis found that HLA-associated TCR beta chains were more clonally expanded and had lower generation probabilities than equally common non-associated chains. A total of about 180 TCR beta chains were listed by the study as associated with cytomegalovirus. According to a later analysis, TCR association rates differed among HLA loci, with DRB1 alleles showing the most associated TCRs and HLA-C alleles showing the fewest. The sequencing pipeline was judged likely to have produced a cluster of highly shared sequence variants as a technical artifact. According to the authors, the approach could potentially be generalized to other disease states and immunological phenotypes. Most CMV-associated TCR beta chains appeared to be HLA-restricted in a later analysis, and the HLA associations seemed to be driven largely by CMV exposure. A further reported finding was that TCR beta sequences accurately predicted the HLA-A and HLA-B alleles for most subjects in the first cohort. When HLA alleles, especially DR and DQ, strongly co-occurred, TCR associations were difficult to assign to individual alleles. A later analysis associated 16,951 TCR beta sequences with specific HLA alleles at a false discovery rate of 0.05. The 87-base-pair reads could not distinguish some IMGT-functional V segments, including TRBV6-2 and TRBV6-3, so those segments were excluded. A later analysis reported that several top co-occurrence clusters appeared linked to parvovirus B19, influenza, CMV and Epstein-Barr virus. Compared with the roughly 670-donor mean, donors in an Asian-associated ancestry cluster had fewer N-insertions in productive TCRs, according to a later genetic analysis. The presence/absence analyses assumed that sequencing depth was roughly uniform across donors, and that assumption may not be true. In both the original and validation cohorts, the classifier was reported to diagnose cytomegalovirus status with high specificity and sensitivity. While some public TCRs were present in many individuals, most TCR sequences turned up only very rarely across donors.

Libraries were made using the immunoSEQ multiplex PCR assay. The multiplex PCR relied on a mix of 60 forward primers for TCR Vbeta segments and 13 reverse primers for TCR Jbeta segments. The CDR3 region of rearranged TCR beta genes was amplified from genomic DNA with a multiplex PCR assay. On the Illumina HiSeq System, the amplified TCR beta libraries were sequenced as 87-base-pair reads. As for the authors' bioinformatics: In a later analysis, roughly 80 million unique TCR beta chains were counted across the 690 or so repertoires, and approximately 11 million of these chains were shared by at least two donors. Raw reads were error-corrected and collapsed into unique sequences with a nearest-neighbor algorithm that merged closely related sequences to remove PCR and sequencing errors. Alignment of CDR3 sequences to IMGT reference sequences was used to assign V, D and J gene segments. For a sequence to be retained, at least a six-nucleotide match to both a V gene segment and a J gene segment was required. A rearrangement counted as productive if the CDR3 had no stop codons and remained in frame with V and J, and every other rearrangement counted as non-productive. Following IMGT convention, CDR3 was defined as the stretch from the second conserved V-encoded cysteine to the conserved J-encoded phenylalanine. The earlier analysis of fewer than 750 of the donors excluded sequences that lacked an unambiguous match to a single V gene segment. An earlier analysis of a few hundred of the donors classified V segments as functional when productive rearrangements were above 56.7% and as segregating when the standard deviation between donors was above 5%. A statistical classification framework was built for diagnosing cytomegalovirus status from the catalog of TCR beta chain sequences. V and J gene assignment, in a later analysis, came from comparing TCR nucleotide sequences with IMGT/GENE-DB human TR gene sequences. Using the TCRdist pipeline, a later analysis assigned CDR3 sequences along with most-parsimonious VDJ recombination scenarios. In a later analysis, each TCR beta chain was defined by its CDR3 amino acid sequence together with its V-gene family, and reads without a unique V-gene family were excluded. In a later analysis, fewer than 650 highly shared, low-generation-probability nucleotide sequences were removed to address suspected cross-contamination and a sequencing artifact. In a later analysis, a clonal expansion index was calculated for each public chain from normalized within-repertoire ranks of inferred template counts. In a later analysis, generation probabilities were computed using a VDJ recombination model fitted to out-of-frame rearrangements, and the results were checked against IGoR. A later analysis scored TCR-TCR, TCR-HLA and TCR-CMV co-occurrence with hypergeometric tests, applying a repertoire-size bias correction to TCR pairs. In a later analysis, false discovery rates were estimated by permuting HLA or CMV assignments 20 times. In a later analysis, co-occurring TCRs were grouped using DBSCAN, with TCRdist sequence similarity added in when clustering inside HLA-allele-positive subsets. Co-occurrence clustering excluded repertoires with fewer than 30,000 or more than 120,000 public chains, plus five with anomalous nucleotide sharing. Drawn from immuneACCESS, this table holds only the in-frame rearrangements with V and J called that TCRdb kept. Clones are partly lost; checked studies trace under half to an unresolved V gene and leave the rest unexplained. D and trimming come from the DNA, and the V and J calls and clone size come from that table. This sample is represented by around 99,000 clones; over 55% of them were singletons. The ten largest clones add up to 5% to 6.5% of the sample.

The cohort consisted of 650 to 850 healthy bone marrow donors. Cohort members were all nominally healthy when sampled, although unrecorded immune exposures were likely present. The donor was CMV seronegative and was included in the group of several hundred seronegative cohort members. Each donor provided a peripheral blood sample, and peripheral blood mononuclear cells were used for TCR beta sequencing. Genomic DNA was extracted from the blood cell samples with the Qiagen DNeasy Blood Extraction Kit. Concerning this clone itself: No cognate antigen has been identified for it. Base qualities are not recorded, but no much larger clone differs from it by a single base.

Taken from cysteine to phenylalanine, the CDR3 has 17 residues. The only DNA kept is the CDR3, 51 bases in frame from the first base. This chain is built from TRBV21-1 and TRBJ1-3. TRBV21-1 is recorded as a pseudogene. The sequencing input was PBMCs. The sequence was obtained from a woman aged 25 to 45 in good health and CMV-seronegative. The DNA sequence is as follows: TGTGCCAGCAGTCCCCAGCCCGCAGGAGGGCGGGAAGACACCATATATTTT. This yields the protein CASSPQPAGGREDTIYF.